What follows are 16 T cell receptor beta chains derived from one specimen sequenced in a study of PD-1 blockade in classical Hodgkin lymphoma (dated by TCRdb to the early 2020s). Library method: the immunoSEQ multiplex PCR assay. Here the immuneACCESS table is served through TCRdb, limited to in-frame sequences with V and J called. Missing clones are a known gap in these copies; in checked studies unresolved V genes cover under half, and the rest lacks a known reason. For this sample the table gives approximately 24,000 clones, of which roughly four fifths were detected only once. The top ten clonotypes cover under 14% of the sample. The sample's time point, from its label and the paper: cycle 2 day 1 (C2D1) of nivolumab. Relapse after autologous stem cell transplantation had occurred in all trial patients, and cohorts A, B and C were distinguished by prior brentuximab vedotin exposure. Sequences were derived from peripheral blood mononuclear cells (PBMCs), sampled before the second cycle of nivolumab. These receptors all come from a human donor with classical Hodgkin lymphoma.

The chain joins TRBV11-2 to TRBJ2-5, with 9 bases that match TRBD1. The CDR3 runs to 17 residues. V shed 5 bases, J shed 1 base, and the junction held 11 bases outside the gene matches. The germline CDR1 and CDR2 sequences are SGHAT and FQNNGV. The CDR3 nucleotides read TGTGCCAGCAGCAAATATGCTGGGACAGGGAGCCAAGAGACCCAGTACTTC. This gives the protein CASSKYAGTGSQETQYF.

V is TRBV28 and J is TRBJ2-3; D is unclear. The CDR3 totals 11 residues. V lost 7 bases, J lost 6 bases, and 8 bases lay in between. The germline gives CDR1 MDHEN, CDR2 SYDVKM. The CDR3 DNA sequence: TGTGCCAGCAAAAACGATGATACGCAGTATTTT. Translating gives CASKNDDTQYF.

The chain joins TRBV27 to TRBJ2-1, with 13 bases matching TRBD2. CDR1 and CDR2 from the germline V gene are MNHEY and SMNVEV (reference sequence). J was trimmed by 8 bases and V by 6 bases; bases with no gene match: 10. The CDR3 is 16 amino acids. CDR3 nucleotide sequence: TGTGCCAGCAGCTGGGGGCGACTAGCGGGGGGCTATGAGCAGTTCTTC. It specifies CASSWGRLAGGYEQFF.

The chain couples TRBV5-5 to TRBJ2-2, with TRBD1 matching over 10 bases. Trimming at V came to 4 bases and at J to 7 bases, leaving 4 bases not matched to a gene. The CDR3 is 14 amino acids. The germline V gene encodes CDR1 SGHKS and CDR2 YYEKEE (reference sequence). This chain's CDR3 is CASSPGQGFGELFF. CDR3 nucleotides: TGTGCCAGCAGCCCGGGACAGGGGTTCGGGGAGCTGTTTTTT.

CDR3 region: CASSEGNNQPQHF. Written as DNA, the CDR3 is TGTGCCAGCAGCGAGGGAAATAATCAGCCCCAGCATTTT. The rearrangement links TRBV9 to TRBJ1-5, with D hard to call. The V gene lost 3 bases and the J gene lost 4 bases, with 8 bases spanning the gap. Germline CDR1 SGDLS, CDR2 YYNGEE. The CDR3 covers 13 residues.

The CDR3 loop is CASSKEGLDRSYNEQFF. The CDR3 DNA is TGTGCCAGCAGCAAAGAGGGACTAGATCGGTCCTACAATGAGCAGTTCTTC. V is TRBV21-1 and J is TRBJ2-1; the tabulated D call, TRBD2, remains unverified against the DNA. TRBV21-1 is assigned pseudogene status. The CDR3 length is 17 residues.

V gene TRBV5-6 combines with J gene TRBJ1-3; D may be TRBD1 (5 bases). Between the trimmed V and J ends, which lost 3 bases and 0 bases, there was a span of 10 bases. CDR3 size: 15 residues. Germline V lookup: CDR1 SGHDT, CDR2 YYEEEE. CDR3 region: CASSSPGFSGNTIYF. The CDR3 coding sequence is TGTGCCAGCAGCTCTCCAGGGTTCTCTGGAAACACCATATATTTT. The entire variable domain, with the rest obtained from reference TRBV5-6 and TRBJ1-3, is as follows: DAGVTQSPTHLIKTRGQQVTLRCSPKSGHDTVSWYQQALGQGPQFIFQYYEEEERQRGNFPDRFSGHQFPNYSSELNVNALLLGDSALYLCASSSPGFSGNTIYFGEGSWLTVV.

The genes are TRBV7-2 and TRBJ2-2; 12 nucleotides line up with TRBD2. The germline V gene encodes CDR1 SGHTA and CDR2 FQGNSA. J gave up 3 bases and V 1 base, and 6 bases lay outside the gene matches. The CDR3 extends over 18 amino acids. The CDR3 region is CASSLVSSGGAHTGELFF. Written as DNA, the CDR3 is TGTGCCAGCAGCTTAGTCTCTAGCGGGGGGGCCCACACCGGGGAGCTGTTTTTT.

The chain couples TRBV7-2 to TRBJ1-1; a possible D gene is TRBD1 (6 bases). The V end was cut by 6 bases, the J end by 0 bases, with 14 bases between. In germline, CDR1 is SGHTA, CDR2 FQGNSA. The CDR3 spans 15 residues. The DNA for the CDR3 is TGTGCCAGCAGGACAGGCTCTATGATGAACACTGAAGCTTTCTTT. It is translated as CASRTGSMMNTEAFF.

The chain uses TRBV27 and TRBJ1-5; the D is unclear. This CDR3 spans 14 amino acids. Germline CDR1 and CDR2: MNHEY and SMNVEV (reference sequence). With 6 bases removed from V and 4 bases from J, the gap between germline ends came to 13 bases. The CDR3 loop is CASSWGASNQPQHF. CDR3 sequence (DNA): TGTGCCAGCAGCTGGGGTGCCTCGAATCAGCCCCAGCATTTT.

The CDR3 protein is CASSGGPRYQETQYF. The CDR3 region has the DNA TGTGCCAGCAGTGGGGGACCCCGGTACCAAGAGACCCAGTACTTC. The chain is built from TRBV5-6 and TRBJ2-5; D may be TRBD1 or TRBD2 (5 bases each). Trimming cost V 5 bases and J 0 bases, with 14 bases left between them. There are 15 residues in the CDR3. The germline V gene has CDR1 SGHDT and CDR2 YYEEEE.

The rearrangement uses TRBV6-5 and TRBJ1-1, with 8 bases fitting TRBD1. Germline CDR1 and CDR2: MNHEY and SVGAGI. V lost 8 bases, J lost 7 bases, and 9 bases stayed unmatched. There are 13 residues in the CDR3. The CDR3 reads CASQNRGRSEAFF. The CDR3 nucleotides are TGTGCCAGCCAGAACAGGGGGAGAAGTGAAGCTTTCTTT.

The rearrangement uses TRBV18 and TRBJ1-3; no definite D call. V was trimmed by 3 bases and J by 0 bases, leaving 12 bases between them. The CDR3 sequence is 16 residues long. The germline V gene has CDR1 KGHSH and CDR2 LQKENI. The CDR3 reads CASSPDRASSGNTIYF. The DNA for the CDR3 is TGTGCCAGCTCACCGGACCGTGCTTCCTCTGGAAACACCATATATTTT.

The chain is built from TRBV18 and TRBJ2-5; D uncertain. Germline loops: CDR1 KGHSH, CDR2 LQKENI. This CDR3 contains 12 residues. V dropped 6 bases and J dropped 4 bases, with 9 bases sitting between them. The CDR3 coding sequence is TGTGCCAGCTCCCCCAATACAGAGACCCAGTACTTC. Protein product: CASSPNTETQYF.

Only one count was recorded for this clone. CDR3 nucleotides: TGTGCCAGCAGCTTGGCCGGGACAGGGGAAGAGACCCAGTACTTC. Translated: CASSLAGTGEETQYF. The V gene is TRBV7-2, the J gene TRBJ2-5; 10 nucleotides agree with TRBD1. V gave up 3 bases and J gave up 3 bases; unmatched junction bases: 4. CDR1 is SGHTA, CDR2 FQGNSA, per germline. The CDR3 runs 15 residues.

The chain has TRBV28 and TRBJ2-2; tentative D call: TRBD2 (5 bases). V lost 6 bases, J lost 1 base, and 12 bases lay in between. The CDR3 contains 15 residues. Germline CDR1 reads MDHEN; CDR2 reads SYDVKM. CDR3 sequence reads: CASRPGWGNTGELFF. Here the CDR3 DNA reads TGTGCCAGCAGACCGGGGTGGGGGAACACCGGGGAGCTGTTTTTT.